This T cell receptor beta chain was captured in a study of vaccination and CD4 T cells after COVID-19. Overall study: SARS-CoV-2, HCoV-NL63, HCoV-OC43 and HCoV-229E supplied the overlapping spike peptides used to stimulate cells.

The Oncomine TCR Beta short-read assay sequenced DNA from cultured CD4+ T cells. TCRdb ran MiXCR on the PCR reads and lists one entry per CDR3 protein. Among just over 20,000 distinct CDR3 sequences listed, around 70% were seen once. CDR1 is SGHDT and CDR2 is YYEEEE in the germline V gene. Trimming stripped 0 bases from V and 4 bases from J, with 6 bases between. This CDR3 has 13 amino acids. Treatment noted: approximately 10-day PBMC culture with coronavirus spike peptide pools or control peptides (ViraFEST assay). The sample holds one count of this clonotype. The antigen is undetermined. Sequenced material: CD4+ T cells from blood, cultured in vitro. J is TRBJ2-3 and V is TRBV5-6; D gene uncertain. The TCR comes from a human donor who had recovered from COVID-19. The CDR3 sequence is CASSLDGPDTQYF. CDR3 DNA sequence: TGTGCCAGCAGCTTGGACGGACCAGATACGCAGTATTTT.